Shown below are 30 T cell receptor beta chains from a single sample sequenced in a study of blood T cell repertoires in COVID-19. TCRdb's copy holds only in-frame clones and misses some; the assay was immunoSEQ multiplex PCR. The sample includes a few hundred thousand clones, approximately 80% of them seen just once. The source material was peripheral blood. All receptors come from a man younger than 40 who had recovered from COVID-19.

The chain uses TRBV9 and TRBJ1-1, with D possibly being TRBD1 (6 bases). This CDR3 has 15 residues. CDR1 is SGDLS and CDR2 is YYNGEE in the germline V gene. V lost 3 bases, J lost 1 base, and 13 bases lay in between. As DNA, the CDR3 is TGTGCCAGCAGCGCCTCAGGGGCAGGGAACACTGAAGCTTTCTTT. This codes for CASSASGAGNTEAFF.

The gene calls are TRBV5-1 and TRBJ1-2, with D unresolved. V was clipped by 4 bases and J by 8 bases, with 6 bases between them. Germline-derived CDR1 and CDR2 are SGHRS and YFSETQ. The CDR3 extends over 10 amino acids. The CDR3 here is CASSNGGYTF. For the CDR3, the DNA is TGCGCCAGCAGCAATGGCGGCTACACCTTC. The whole variable domain, filled in from reference TRBV5-1 and TRBJ1-2, reads KAGVTQTPRYLIKTRGQQVTLSCSPISGHRSVSWYQQTPGQGLQFLFEYFSETQRNKGNFPGRFSGRQFSNSRSEMNVSTLELGDSALYLCASSNGGYTFGSGTRLTVV.

The rearrangement joins TRBV18 to TRBJ1-3; D unresolved. Trimming removed 6 bases from V and 0 bases from J, with 9 bases in between. The germline V gene encodes CDR1 KGHSH and CDR2 LQKENI. The CDR3 is 14 amino acids. CDR3: CASSEGVSGNTIYF. CDR3 DNA: TGTGCCAGCTCCGAGGGAGTCTCTGGAAACACCATATATTTT.

This chain connects TRBV18 to TRBJ1-2, with a tentative D call TRBD1 (5 bases). The CDR3 totals 13 residues. Trimming stripped 6 bases from V and 3 bases from J, with 11 bases between. Germline values: CDR1 KGHSH, CDR2 LQKENI. The CDR3 protein is CASSAGGDYGYTF. CDR3 nucleotide sequence: TGTGCCAGCTCCGCCGGGGGTGACTATGGCTACACCTTC.

The CDR3 reads CSVGTGTKGYTF. DNA of the CDR3: TGCAGCGTTGGGACAGGGACGAAGGGCTACACCTTC. The chain recombines TRBV29-1 with TRBJ1-2; 8 positions match TRBD1. The CDR3 has 12 amino acids. Looked up from germline, CDR1 is SQVTM and CDR2 is ANQGSEA. Trimming at V came to 4 bases and at J to 8 bases, leaving 6 bases not matched to a gene.

This clone was observed a single time. The chain uses TRBV19 and TRBJ1-1, with a possible D match to TRBD1 (6 bases). V was shortened by 4 bases and J by 3 bases, with 12 bases between the two germline ends. CDR3 size: 14 residues. Per germline, CDR1 LNHDA and CDR2 SQIVND (reference sequence). The DNA of the CDR3 is TGTGCCAGTAGTAAAAAAAGACAGGACACTGAAGCTTTCTTT. This codes for CASSKKRQDTEAFF.

This clone appeared a few times. Other DNA variants within this sample encode the same CDR3. The rearrangement joins TRBV5-1 to TRBJ1-1; D is uncertain. The CDR3 is 13 residues long. From germline, CDR1 is SGHRS and CDR2 YFSETQ. The V end lost 0 bases, the J end lost 1 base, and 4 bases lay between the germline ends. CDR3 bases: TGCGCCAGCAGCTTGGCGGGGAACACTGAAGCTTTCTTT. Its protein is CASSLAGNTEAFF.

The V gene is TRBV5-6, the J gene TRBJ1-2; no firm D call. The CDR3 contains 14 residues. The germline V gene has CDR1 SGHDT and CDR2 YYEEEE. Trimming removed 0 bases from V and 5 bases from J, with 11 bases in between. The CDR3 spells CASSLAQLSYGYTF. Here the CDR3 DNA reads TGTGCCAGCAGCTTGGCCCAACTCTCGTATGGCTACACCTTC.

The V call is TRBV7-9, the J call TRBJ1-2; TRBD1 might be the D (6 bases). Trimming removed 4 bases from V and 7 bases from J, with 16 bases in between. Germline assignment: CDR1 SEHNR and CDR2 FQNEAQ (reference sequence). CDR3 length: 14 amino acids. DNA for the CDR3: TGTGCCAGCAGCTCAGAGGGGGGGCTAAGTGGCTACACCTTC. It is translated as CASSSEGGLSGYTF. Together with reference TRBV7-9 and TRBJ1-2, the CDR3 gives the full variable domain: DTGVSQNPRHKITKRGQNVTFRCDPISEHNRLYWYRQTLGQGPEFLTYFQNEAQLEKSRLLSDRFSAERPKGSFSTLEIQRTEQGDSAMYLCASSSEGGLSGYTFGSGTRLTVV.

There are a few counts of this clone. The chain is built from TRBV5-1 and TRBJ1-2; 9 nucleotides align to TRBD1. The CDR3 contains 13 residues. Germline CDR1 and CDR2: SGHRS and YFSETQ. Germline trimming cut 2 bases from V and 6 bases from J; bases unmatched to any gene: 2. CDR3 sequence: CASSFRDRDGYTF. CDR3 coding DNA: TGCGCCAGCAGCTTTCGGGACAGGGATGGCTACACCTTC.

The chain combines TRBV5-1 with TRBJ2-5; possibly TRBD2 for D (5 bases). Germline V gene sequence: CDR1 SGHRS, CDR2 YFSETQ. The V end was cut by 4 bases, the J end by 0 bases, with 10 bases between. The CDR3 spans 14 residues. The CDR3 reads CASSGSGNQETQYF. The CDR3 DNA follows: TGCGCCAGCAGCGGAAGCGGAAACCAAGAGACCCAGTACTTC.

The chain employs TRBV6-6 and TRBJ2-1, with D tentatively TRBD2 (6 bases). The CDR3 sequence is 13 residues long. Germline V gives CDR1 MNHNY, CDR2 SVGAGI (reference sequence). The ends were cut back, 5 bases at V and 9 bases at J, with 14 bases in the middle. For the CDR3, the DNA is TGTGCCAGCAGTCAAACGACTAGTGTTGAGCAGTTCTTC. It translates to CASSQTTSVEQFF.

This clone was found once. The chain combines TRBV6-5 with TRBJ2-5; 9 positions match TRBD2. The germline gives CDR1 MNHEY, CDR2 SVGAGI. The CDR3 has 16 amino acids. V dropped 0 bases and J dropped 6; count of bases not matched to a gene: 8. CDR3 in amino acids: CASSYSRAGGVKTQYF. The CDR3 nucleotides are TGTGCCAGCAGTTACTCTCGAGCGGGGGGTGTGAAGACCCAGTACTTC.

V is TRBV7-6 and J is TRBJ2-7; 7 bases line up with TRBD1. Germline V gene sequence: CDR1 SGHVS, CDR2 FNYEAQ. The CDR3 loop spans 16 amino acids. The J segment lost 6 bases and the V segment lost 0 bases, leaving 11 bases of the junction unmatched. The CDR3 protein is CASSLATWTGGGEQYV. CDR3 sequence (DNA): TGTGCCAGCAGCTTAGCGACGTGGACAGGCGGAGGCGAGCAGTACGTC.

The table lists this clone with a few counts. The chain is built from TRBV3-1 (or the pseudogene TRBV3-2) and TRBJ1-5; 10 bases align to TRBD1. V lost 5 bases to trimming and J lost 3 bases; unmatched junction nucleotides: 4. This CDR3 comprises 15 residues. Germline V gives CDR1 LGHDT, CDR2 YNNKEL (reference sequence). This CDR3 reads CASSSTGGSNQPQHF. The CDR3 nucleotides read TGTGCCAGCAGCTCGACAGGGGGCTCCAATCAGCCCCAGCATTTT.

The sample holds many counts of this clone. The rearrangement uses TRBV18 and TRBJ2-3; TRBD2 is a possible D gene (5 bases). Between the trimmed V and J ends, which lost 3 bases and 1 base, there was a span of 20 bases. The V gene's germline CDR1 is KGHSH and CDR2 LQKENI. This CDR3 spans 18 amino acids. The CDR3 DNA is TGTGCCAGCTCACCGATTATGGACTCCCCGGGCCGCACAGATACGCAGTATTTT. It is translated as CASSPIMDSPGRTDTQYF. Full variable domain (remainder filled in from reference TRBV18 and TRBJ2-3): NAGVMQNPRHLVRRRGQEARLRCSPMKGHSHVYWYRQLPEEGLKFMVYLQKENIIDESGMPKERFSAEFPKEGPSILRIQQVVRGDSAAYFCASSPIMDSPGRTDTQYFGPGTRLTVL.

V and J are TRBV9 and TRBJ2-3; 7 nucleotides match TRBD1. V gave up 4 bases and J gave up 3 bases; unmatched junction bases: 11. Germline values: CDR1 SGDLS, CDR2 YYNGEE. The CDR3 is 16 residues long. DNA of the CDR3: TGTGCCAGCAGCACTCAGGACAGGAAGTTTACAGATACGCAGTATTTT. Translating gives CASSTQDRKFTDTQYF.

This clone has only a few counts. This chain links TRBV6-6 with TRBJ1-5; a possible D gene is TRBD1 (5 bases). Between the trimmed V and J ends, which lost 11 bases and 4 bases, there was a span of 15 bases. The CDR3 is 13 amino acids. CDR1 is MNHNY and CDR2 is SVGAGI in the germline V gene (reference sequence). CDR3 in DNA: TGTGCCGTCCAGGGCGGGGAAAATCAGCCCCAGCATTTT. As protein: CAVQGGENQPQHF.

The chain joins TRBV4-1 to TRBJ2-5; 11 nucleotides match TRBD2. Trimming cost V 0 bases and J 5 bases; bases outside gene matches: 8. The CDR3 is 17 residues long. CDR1 MGHRA and CDR2 YSYEKL come from the germline V gene. The CDR3 is CASSQDRLAGGGETQYF. The CDR3 nucleotides read TGCGCCAGCAGCCAAGATCGGCTAGCGGGGGGAGGGGAGACCCAGTACTTC.

The gene calls are TRBV4-1 and TRBJ1-5; no clear D gene. The CDR3 spans 14 residues. V was shortened by 3 bases and J by 1 base, with 7 bases between the two germline ends. CDR1 is MGHRA and CDR2 is YSYEKL in the germline V gene. CDR3 DNA sequence: TGCGCCAGCAGCCAGCTGGCCAGCAATCAGCCCCAGCATTTT. Translated: CASSQLASNQPQHF.

The chain employs TRBV4-1 and TRBJ1-2; TRBD1 agrees at 7 bases. V shed 0 bases, J shed 5 bases, and the junction held 18 bases outside the gene matches. CDR3 length: 19 amino acids. The V gene's germline CDR1 is MGHRA and CDR2 YSYEKL. The CDR3 sequence: CASSQEKGGSTWVPYGYTF. The DNA for the CDR3 is TGCGCCAGCAGCCAAGAAAAAGGGGGCTCTACTTGGGTCCCGTATGGCTACACCTTC.

V and J are TRBV28 and TRBJ2-7, with 8 bases that match TRBD1. Per the germline V gene, CDR1 is MDHEN and CDR2 is SYDVKM. The CDR3 consists of 15 residues. Trimming took 5 bases from V and 5 from J; bases not matched to a gene: 11. CDR3 region: CASSPVGQGRHEQYV. CDR3 DNA: TGTGCCAGCAGTCCCGTCGGACAGGGTCGACACGAGCAGTACGTC.

This clone was seen many times. V and J are TRBV6-6 and TRBJ2-7; D perhaps matches TRBD1 (6 bases). This CDR3 is 13 amino acids long. Germline V gives CDR1 MNHNY, CDR2 SVGAGI (reference sequence). V gave up 5 bases and J gave up 2 bases, with 10 bases separating them. This chain's CDR3 is CASSLRDTYEQYV. CDR3 in DNA: TGTGCCAGCAGTCTCCGGGACACCTACGAGCAGTACGTC.

The chain carries TRBV11-2 and TRBJ2-2; weak D call: TRBD1 (6 bases). The V gene's germline CDR1 is SGHAT and CDR2 FQNNGV. The CDR3 contains 14 residues. Trimming shortened V by 6 bases and J by 2 bases, and 10 bases separated the two germline ends. The CDR3 bases are TGTGCCAGCAGTTACAGGGCAAACACCGGGGAGCTGTTTTTT. Translated: CASSYRANTGELFF.

This sequence joins TRBV11-2 and TRBJ2-5; TRBD2 might be the D (6 bases). The CDR3 extends over 17 amino acids. Germline values: CDR1 SGHAT, CDR2 FQNNGV. V lost 5 bases, J lost 2 bases, and 21 bases lay in between. CDR3 loop: CASSPRRSREIQETQYF. CDR3 DNA: TGTGCCAGCAGCCCCCGCAGGTCTCGGGAGATACAAGAGACCCAGTACTTC.

The gene calls are TRBV6-6 and TRBJ1-2; D ambiguous. V was clipped by 0 bases and J by 6 bases, with 14 bases between them. Germline-derived CDR1 and CDR2 are MNHNY and SVGAGI (reference sequence). The CDR3 is 15 residues long. The CDR3 here is CASSYSGSGQDGYTF. In nucleotides, the CDR3 is TGTGCCAGCAGTTACTCGGGCTCCGGTCAGGATGGCTACACCTTC.

The chain combines TRBV5-1 with TRBJ2-1, with TRBD2 matching over 8 bases. Per germline, CDR1 SGHRS and CDR2 YFSETQ. The V gene end was trimmed by 0 bases and the J gene end by 5 bases; junction bases not matched to a gene: 7. The CDR3 is made up of 16 amino acids. The CDR3 coding sequence is TGCGCCAGCAGCTTGGGAACTAGCGGCTATAACAATGAGCAGTTCTTC. Its protein is CASSLGTSGYNNEQFF.

The chain links TRBV27 to TRBJ1-2; tentative D call: TRBD1 (6 bases). This CDR3 has 14 residues. Trimming shortened V by 2 bases and J by 8 bases, and 15 bases separated the two germline ends. Germline loops: CDR1 MNHEY, CDR2 SMNVEV (reference sequence). The DNA of the CDR3 is TGTGCCAGCAGTTTAAAAGGACAGCTTGGCGGCTACACCTTC. Translation gives CASSLKGQLGGYTF.

This clone was detected only a few times. The chain links TRBV2 to TRBJ2-7; tentative D call: TRBD2 (5 bases). The V gene lost 4 bases and the J gene lost 4 bases, with 5 bases spanning the gap. The CDR3 length is 11 residues. CDR1 and CDR2 from the germline V gene are SNHLY and FYNNEI. The CDR3 loop reads CASSGTYEQYF. DNA for the CDR3: TGTGCCAGCAGTGGGACTTACGAGCAGTACTTC.

The sample holds many counts of this clone. The chain recombines TRBV19 with TRBJ1-6; D ambiguous. The V gene's germline CDR1 is LNHDA and CDR2 SQIVND (reference sequence). V was pared by 0 bases and J by 6 bases, with 12 bases between. CDR3 length: 16 amino acids. DNA of the CDR3: TGTGCCAGTAGTATAGACGCCGGAGGAAGTAATTCACCCCTCCACTTT. Residues: CASSIDAGGSNSPLHF.